The clone carrying this T cell receptor beta chain was picked up many times. Its antigen is as yet unknown. Ahead of thyroid surgery, no patient had received treatment of any kind. This entry belongs to a study of metastatic and nonmetastatic thyroid tumors. In the study overall: The study looked at repertoires side by side in blood and in tumor or nodule tissue from malignant and benign thyroid patients.

As handled by the study authors: CDR3 was compared across clinicopathological groups, and the resulting differences were used to build a distant-metastasis classifier for papillary thyroid cancer. TCRdb redid the clone calls on the PCR reads using MiXCR. The V and J calls shown here were made by TCRdb, not taken from the authors' results. The sample consists of 91,000 or so clones, about 13% of them appearing once. Study-level results: The reported finding was significantly higher TCR beta diversity in malignant thyroid tumors relative to benign nodules, in blood and tumor.

The sample was blood. The TCR was taken from a female donor with papillary thyroid cancer or a benign thyroid nodule (not recorded which). Some clones in this sample may be carry-over from other donors' samples.

The CDR3 DNA follows: TGTGCCAGCAGCCCATCGGGACATATGAACACTGAAGCTTTCTTT. This codes for CASSPSGHMNTEAFF. The chain recombines TRBV7-3 with TRBJ1-1; D is perhaps TRBD1 (6 bases). V dropped 5 bases and J dropped 0 bases, with 13 bases sitting between them. Germline CDR1 reads SGHTA; CDR2 reads FQGTGA. The CDR3 loop spans 15 amino acids.